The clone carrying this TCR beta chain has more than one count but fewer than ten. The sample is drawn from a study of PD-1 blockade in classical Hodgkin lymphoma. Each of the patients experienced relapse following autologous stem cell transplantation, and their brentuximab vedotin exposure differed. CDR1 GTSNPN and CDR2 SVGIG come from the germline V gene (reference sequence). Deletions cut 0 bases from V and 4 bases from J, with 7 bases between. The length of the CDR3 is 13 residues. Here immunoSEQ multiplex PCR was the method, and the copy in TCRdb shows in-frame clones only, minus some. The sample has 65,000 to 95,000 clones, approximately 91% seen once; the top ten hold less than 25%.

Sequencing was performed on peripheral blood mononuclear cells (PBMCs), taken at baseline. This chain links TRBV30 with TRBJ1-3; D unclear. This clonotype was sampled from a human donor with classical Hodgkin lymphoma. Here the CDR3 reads CAWSVLLGNTIYF. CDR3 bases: TGTGCCTGGAGTGTACTTTTGGGAAACACCATATATTTT. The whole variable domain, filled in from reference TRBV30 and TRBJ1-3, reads SQTIHQWPATLVQPVGSPLSLECTVEGTSNPNLYWYRQAAGRGLQLLFYSVGIGQISSEVPQNLSASRPQDRQFILSSKKLLLSDSGFYLCAWSVLLGNTIYFGEGSWLTVV.